These 6 T cell receptor beta chains originate from one sample sequenced in a study of OX40 agonist ivuxolimab in advanced cancers. Libraries were prepared by immunoSEQ multiplex PCR; TCRdb keeps only in-frame clonotypes and omits some of them. This sample carries over 70,000 clones, 80% to 90% of them seen once, and the ten largest clones take under 2%. The sequencing used CD4+ or CD8+ T cells sorted from blood, collected in a trial of the OX40 agonist ivuxolimab. The receptor set was obtained from an adult with an advanced solid tumor such as melanoma, head and neck, liver or kidney cancer.

The chain has TRBV27 and TRBJ1-1; D call uncertain. This CDR3 contains 14 residues. The V gene's germline CDR1 is MNHEY and CDR2 SMNVEV (reference sequence). Trimming cost V 5 bases and J 5 bases, with 15 bases left between them. The CDR3 coding sequence is TGTGCCAGCAGTCCCATCGGGTCTAGAACTGAAGCTTTCTTT. Translated, it gives CASSPIGSRTEAFF.

The chain combines TRBV11-2 with TRBJ2-7; 12 positions agree with TRBD2. Trimming removed 5 bases from V and 0 bases from J; junction bases left unmatched: 11. There are 18 residues in the CDR3. The germline CDR1 and CDR2 sequences are SGHAT and FQNNGV. DNA for the CDR3: TGTGCCAGCAGCCTTGGAAGCCTAGCGGGAGGGACCTCCTACGAGCAGTACTTC. Translation: CASSLGSLAGGTSYEQYF.

This chain links TRBV5-4 with TRBJ1-5; D uncertain. There are 13 residues in the CDR3. Trimming took off 4 bases at V and 5 bases at J, with 10 bases between the two ends. The germline CDR1 and CDR2 sequences are SGHNT and YYREEE (reference sequence). DNA of the CDR3: TGTGCCAGCAGCCCGGGTATTGATCAGCCCCAGCATTTT. This sequence encodes CASSPGIDQPQHF.

This clone was observed once. The V and J genes are TRBV29-1 and TRBJ1-2; D remains ambiguous. Germline V gives CDR1 SQVTM, CDR2 ANQGSEA. The CDR3 covers 15 residues. V lost 3 bases and J lost 0, with 14 bases in between. CDR3 in amino acids: CSVEASTGANYGYTF. Here the CDR3 DNA reads TGCAGCGTTGAGGCCTCGACGGGAGCTAACTATGGCTACACCTTC.

The rearrangement links TRBV7-2 to TRBJ2-3; D unclear. The V and J ends lost 5 bases and 1 base respectively, with 10 bases between them. From germline, CDR1 is SGHTA and CDR2 FQGNSA. This CDR3 has 14 amino acids. This CDR3 is CASSPLQRTDTQYF. CDR3 in DNA: TGTGCCAGCAGCCCCTTACAACGCACAGATACGCAGTATTTT.

The J gene is TRBJ2-7, the V gene TRBV11-2; a weak D match, TRBD1 (6 bases). Looked up from germline, CDR1 is SGHAT and CDR2 is FQNNGV. The germline V and J ends were trimmed by 10 bases and 0 bases, with 10 bases remaining between them. This CDR3 comprises 12 residues. The CDR3 protein is CATGTSSYEQYF. CDR3 sequence (DNA): TGTGCCACCGGGACAAGCTCCTACGAGCAGTACTTC.